These 21 T cell receptor beta chains came from one sample sequenced in a study of sequential checkpoint blockade in melanoma. Treatment: randomized to nivolumab then ipilimumab (arm A) or the reverse (arm B). The data were produced by immunoSEQ multiplex PCR, yet TCRdb's version contains in-frame clones alone and is incomplete. The data contain about 5,000 clones, less than 30% of them singletons. The sequencing used tumor tissue (inferred from file names), collected from a patient given nivolumab and ipilimumab in sequence. These receptors came from a human donor with melanoma.

This clone was seen a few times. This chain uses TRBV28 with TRBJ1-4, with D perhaps TRBD1 (5 bases). V was trimmed by 5 bases and J by 7 bases, leaving 14 bases between them. The CDR3 covers 14 residues. Per germline, CDR1 MDHEN and CDR2 SYDVKM. The CDR3 sequence: CASSPHRISEKLFF. CDR3 in DNA: TGTGCCAGCAGTCCTCACAGGATTAGTGAAAAACTGTTTTTT.

This clone has more than one count but fewer than ten. This chain uses TRBV6-8 with TRBJ2-1; 13 bases match TRBD2. This CDR3 has 14 residues. CDR1 and CDR2 from the germline V gene are MNHGY and SAAAGT. V was pared by 10 bases and J by 10 bases, with 10 bases of the junction left unmatched. CDR3 coding DNA: TGTGCCATCCGGGGACTAGCGGGAATAGGGGAGCAGTTCTTC. Encoded protein: CAIRGLAGIGEQFF.

Notes on this clone: Distinct nucleotide sequences in the sample also encode this CDR3. The chain is built from TRBV6-8 and TRBJ1-5; D possibly corresponds to TRBD1 (5 bases). Trimming took off 4 bases at V and 0 bases at J, with 10 bases between the two ends. The CDR3 contains 15 residues. Germline V gives CDR1 MNHGY, CDR2 SAAAGT. The CDR3 nucleotides are TGTGCCAGCAGTTCCGACAGAAATAGCAATCAGCCCCAGCATTTT. Its protein product is CASSSDRNSNQPQHF.

The DNA for the CDR3 is TGTGCCACCAGCAGCGGGACTAGTGTTCAGGGGGAGCAGTACTTC. It codes for CATSSGTSVQGEQYF. The V gene is TRBV15, the J gene TRBJ2-7; TRBD2 aligns across 8 bases. J gave up 7 bases and V 3 bases, and 11 bases lay outside the gene matches. There are 15 residues in the CDR3. Germline loops: CDR1 LNHNV, CDR2 YYDKDF (reference sequence).

J is TRBJ2-7 and V is TRBV23-1; 7 bases are a match to TRBD1. TRBV23-1 is placed among ORFs of uncertain function. J was trimmed by 5 bases and V by 8 bases; bases with no gene match: 9. This CDR3 has 13 amino acids. CDR3 protein: CASRGTESNEQYF. DNA for the CDR3: TGCGCCAGCCGAGGGACAGAGTCTAACGAGCAGTACTTC.

This chain connects TRBV18 to TRBJ2-2, with 10 bases fitting TRBD2. J gave up 5 bases and V 1 base, and 4 bases lay outside the gene matches. Germline V gene sequence: CDR1 KGHSH, CDR2 LQKENI. The CDR3 is 16 residues long. CDR3 DNA: TGTGCCAGCTCACCACGCCTAGCGGGGGAGACCGGGGAGCTGTTTTTT. This translates into CASSPRLAGETGELFF.

The chain couples TRBV28 to TRBJ2-7, with D possibly TRBD1 on 7 matching bases. Trimming took 0 bases from V and 3 from J, leaving 15 bases between them. The CDR3 consists of 16 residues. Germline V CDR1 and CDR2: MDHEN, SYDVKM. The CDR3: CASSLWGGRQGYEQYF. The CDR3 coding sequence is TGTGCCAGCAGTTTATGGGGGGGACGACAGGGCTACGAGCAGTACTTC.

This clone showed up many times. This chain joins TRBV11-3 and TRBJ2-1; 11 bases are shared with TRBD2. With 1 base clipped from V and 6 bases from J, the junction kept 2 bases outside the gene matches. The germline V gene has CDR1 SGHNT and CDR2 YENEEA. The CDR3 contains 15 residues. The CDR3 loop reads CASSLVLAGGNEQFF. CDR3 nucleotides: TGTGCCAGCAGCTTAGTTCTAGCGGGAGGCAATGAGCAGTTCTTC.

The chain employs TRBV6-8 and TRBJ1-1, with 7 nucleotides matching TRBD1. The CDR3 is made up of 13 amino acids. CDR1 is MNHGY, CDR2 SAAAGT, per germline. With V trimmed by 5 bases and J by 4 bases, 4 bases remained unmatched. CDR3 DNA sequence: TGTGCCAGCAGTCCGGGACAGCTCACTGAAGCTTTCTTT. Translating it yields CASSPGQLTEAFF.

This clone appeared a few times. The genes are TRBV28 and TRBJ2-2, with unresolved D. With 6 bases removed from V and 0 bases from J, the gap between germline ends came to 20 bases. Looked up from germline, CDR1 is MDHEN and CDR2 is SYDVKM. The length of the CDR3 is 18 residues. The CDR3: CASSSTSLWTANTGELFF. In nucleotides, the CDR3 is TGTGCCAGCAGCTCCACATCCCTCTGGACGGCGAACACCGGGGAGCTGTTTTTT.

The V call is TRBV18, the J call TRBJ2-5; tentative D call: TRBD2 (6 bases). The ends were cut back, 2 bases at V and 1 base at J, with 14 bases in the middle. Germline V lookup: CDR1 KGHSH, CDR2 LQKENI. The CDR3 runs to 16 residues. The CDR3 spells CASSPVGLAIQETQYF. The CDR3 DNA reads TGTGCCAGCTCACCAGTGGGGCTAGCGATCCAAGAGACCCAGTACTTC.

This clone came up a few times. The junction departs from the called germline gene at one end, perhaps through a read error. V is TRBV7-6 and J is TRBJ2-3; 10 positions agree with TRBD1. The germline CDR1 and CDR2 sequences are SGHVS and FNYEAQ. The CDR3 is made up of 16 amino acids. CDR3 sequence (DNA): TGTGCTAGCAGCCCCTTGACAGGGGGCTACACAGATACGCAGTATTTT. Its protein product is CASSPLTGGYTDTQYF.

This clone appeared many times. J is TRBJ2-1 and V is TRBV9, with a possible D match to TRBD2 (6 bases). Germline values: CDR1 SGDLS, CDR2 YYNGEE. The CDR3 is 15 amino acids. V lost 0 bases to trimming and J lost 6 bases, with 13 bases between them. For the CDR3, the DNA is TGTGCCAGCAGCGTAGAGGGGACTCACCCCAATGAGCAGTTCTTC. This sequence encodes CASSVEGTHPNEQFF.

The chain couples TRBV12-5 to TRBJ1-1; TRBD1 is a possible D gene (5 bases). This CDR3 is built from 14 residues. The germline V gene has CDR1 LGHNT and CDR2 FRNRAP. CDR3 loop: CASLPGLTNTEAFF. CDR3 nucleotide sequence: TGTGCCAGTTTACCGGGACTCACGAACACTGAAGCTTTCTTT.

The DNA for the CDR3 is TGTGCCAGCAGCGCCCGGGGGGGACCCTACTACGAGCAGTACTTC. Its translation is CASSARGGPYYEQYF. The V call is TRBV11-3, the J call TRBJ2-7; 8 bases line up with TRBD2. CDR3 size: 15 residues. The V gene end was trimmed by 5 bases and the J gene end by 3 bases; junction bases not matched to a gene: 9. Looked up from germline, CDR1 is SGHNT and CDR2 is YENEEA.

The V gene is TRBV5-1, the J gene TRBJ1-3; D is undetermined. Per the germline V gene, CDR1 is SGHRS and CDR2 is YFSETQ. Trimming left V 0 bases short and J 4 bases short, with 11 bases between. The length of the CDR3 is 15 residues. This chain's CDR3 is CASSLGAGSGNTIYF. The CDR3 nucleotides read TGCGCCAGCAGCTTGGGAGCGGGTTCAGGAAACACCATATATTTT.

This clone was picked up a small number of times. The gene calls are TRBV4-1 and TRBJ1-4; D is ambiguous. The CDR3 sequence is 15 residues long. With 7 bases removed from V and 1 base from J, the gap between germline ends came to 13 bases. Germline V gene data show CDR1 as MGHRA and CDR2 as YSYEKL. The CDR3 bases are TGCGCCAGCACCCCCGGTCAGATAACTAATGAAAAACTGTTTTTT. Its translation is CASTPGQITNEKLFF.

V and J are TRBV19 and TRBJ2-5; 7 nucleotides match TRBD2. Trimming removed 4 bases from V and 1 base from J; junction bases left unmatched: 6. Germline V CDR1 and CDR2: LNHDA, SQIVND (reference sequence). This CDR3 is 15 amino acids long. In DNA, the CDR3 is TGTGCCAGTAGTAGCCTCGGGACTACCCAAGAGACCCAGTACTTC. Translation gives CASSSLGTTQETQYF.

Only a few counts were recorded for this clone. The chain employs TRBV19 and TRBJ2-1; TRBD2 matches at 9 bases. The CDR3 contains 15 residues. The V gene's germline CDR1 is LNHDA and CDR2 SQIVND (reference sequence). The V segment lost 3 bases and the J segment 4 bases; nucleotides outside the gene matches: 4. The CDR3, as DNA: TGTGCCAGTAGTATGCTAGCGGGGCAATACAATGAGCAGTTCTTC. Translated: CASSMLAGQYNEQFF.

This clone was observed many times. This chain joins TRBV11-3 and TRBJ2-3; tentatively, D is TRBD1 (6 bases). Between the trimmed V and J ends, which lost 5 bases and 0 bases, there was a span of 18 bases. CDR3 size: 17 residues. Germline loops: CDR1 SGHNT, CDR2 YENEEA. CDR3 nucleotides: TGTGCCAGCAGCGCCTCTTCCCAGACAGGAAGCACAGATACGCAGTATTTT. It is translated as CASSASSQTGSTDTQYF.

This clone was observed a handful of times. The chain is built from TRBV28 and TRBJ1-5, with D possibly matching TRBD1 (6 bases). CDR3 length: 15 residues. V dropped 2 bases and J dropped 2 bases, with 10 bases sitting between them. Germline CDR1 is MDHEN and CDR2 is SYDVKM. CDR3: CASSLISGGNQPQHF. In nucleotides, the CDR3 is TGTGCCAGCAGTTTAATTTCAGGGGGCAATCAGCCCCAGCATTTT.